This T cell receptor (beta chain) stems from a study of PD-1 blockade in classical Hodgkin lymphoma. Overall study findings and caveats: A reduction in baseline TCR diversity was reportedly seen in newly diagnosed patients relative to healthy donors. Excluded were patients who started nivolumab under 1 year after ASCT, a group that had lower diversity.

Every one of the patients relapsed after autologous stem cell transplantation (brentuximab vedotin exposure was variable). Clones were read by immunoSEQ multiplex PCR, and TCRdb kept only the in-frame ones, dropping some. The sample records around 26,000 clones, roughly 86% being singletons. This clone was picked up one time. Its antigen is as yet unknown. The germline V gene has CDR1 LGHNA and CDR2 YNFKEQ. The CDR3 contains 15 residues. The V and J ends lost 1 base and 6 bases, in that order; junction bases with no gene match: 5. Sequences were derived from peripheral blood mononuclear cells (PBMCs), sampled before the second cycle of nivolumab. This TCR was sampled from a human donor with classical Hodgkin lymphoma. The chain has TRBV4-2 and TRBJ2-1; 8 nucleotides line up with TRBD2. The CDR3 here is CASSQGRGGSNEQFF. CDR3 in DNA: TGTGCCAGCAGCCAAGGACGGGGGGGGAGCAATGAGCAGTTCTTC.